A single sample gave rise to the 19 T cell receptor beta chains below, sequenced in a study of T cells of healthy individuals. TCRdb fed the 5' RACE reads into MiXCR, producing one record per CDR3 protein. In the table there are tens of thousands of distinct CDR3 sequences, about 4.2% of which are singletons. Receptors were obtained from a human donor in good health.

This clonotype was recorded at least ten times. The chain couples TRBV9 to TRBJ2-1; the D gene is possibly TRBD2 (7 bases). Germline assignment: CDR1 SGDLS and CDR2 YYNGEE. The germline V and J ends were trimmed by 3 bases and 2 bases, with 21 bases remaining between them. The CDR3 length is 18 residues. The CDR3 DNA reads as TGTGCCAGCAGCGCGGAGGGGGGGGACACGGGACCCTACAATGAGCAGTTCTTC. Its protein product is CASSAEGGDTGPYNEQFF.

This clonotype was counted at least ten times. The chain's CDR3 is CASSRGDRGNQPQHF. CDR3 nucleotide sequence: TGTGCCAGCAGCAGAGGGGACAGGGGCAATCAGCCCCAGCATTTT. The chain carries TRBV9 and TRBJ1-5, with 9 bases matching TRBD1. The CDR3 totals 15 residues. V lost 4 bases and J lost 2; bases outside the gene matches: 4. From germline, CDR1 is SGDLS and CDR2 YYNGEE.

This clonotype was observed many times. CDR3 region: CASSTEGGTNQETQYF. CDR3 bases: TGTGCCAGCAGCACAGAGGGAGGGACGAACCAAGAGACCCAGTACTTC. This rearrangement joins TRBV21-1 to TRBJ2-5; the table assigns TRBD2, which was not confirmed against the DNA. TRBV21-1 is listed as a pseudogene. The CDR3 covers 16 residues.

This clonotype was picked up a small number of times. J is TRBJ1-5 and V is TRBV6-5; no reliable D call. V dropped 6 bases and J dropped 5 bases, with 11 bases sitting between them. This CDR3 has 13 residues. The V gene's germline CDR1 is MNHEY and CDR2 SVGAGI. CDR3 DNA: TGTGCCAGCAGACCCGGTCGCTATCAGCCCCAGCATTTT. This sequence encodes CASRPGRYQPQHF.

This clonotype was recorded many times. This chain's CDR3 is CASSPRTRSWETQYF. The CDR3 nucleotides read TGTGCCAGCAGCCCAAGGACTAGGTCGTGGGAGACCCAGTACTTC. V gene TRBV9 combines with J gene TRBJ2-5; 7 positions match TRBD2. Per germline, CDR1 SGDLS and CDR2 YYNGEE. The CDR3 length is 15 residues. J gave up 5 bases and V 4 bases, and 11 bases lay outside the gene matches.

In this sample, this clonotype turned up many times. The chain employs TRBV27 and TRBJ2-3, with D possibly TRBD1 on 6 matching bases. With 2 bases removed from V and 6 bases from J, the gap between germline ends came to 15 bases. CDR3 size: 15 residues. Germline assignment: CDR1 MNHEY and CDR2 SMNVEV (reference sequence). CDR3: CASSLRQVISDTQYF. In DNA, the CDR3 is TGTGCCAGCAGTTTAAGACAGGTCATTTCGGATACGCAGTATTTT.

This clonotype was observed many times. This chain connects TRBV15 to TRBJ2-3, with D uncertain. Trimming took off 0 bases at V and 4 bases at J, with 5 bases between the two ends. In germline, CDR1 is LNHNV, CDR2 YYDKDF (reference sequence). The CDR3 extends over 13 amino acids. The CDR3 DNA reads TGTGCCACCAGCAGAGATCGTTCAGATACGCAGTATTTT. Its translation is CATSRDRSDTQYF.

This clonotype appeared many times. This chain uses TRBV20-1 with TRBJ2-1; D is uncertain. Per germline, CDR1 DFQATT and CDR2 SNEGSKA (reference sequence). The CDR3 loop spans 12 amino acids. Trimming took 6 bases from V and 4 from J, leaving 10 bases between them. In DNA, the CDR3 is TGCAGTGCGGTAGAGTGGTACAATGAGCAGTTCTTC. Residues: CSAVEWYNEQFF.

This clonotype came up many times. The gene calls are TRBV14 and TRBJ1-1, with D tentatively TRBD1 (5 bases). CDR1 is SGHDN and CDR2 is FVKESK in the germline V gene. CDR3 size: 17 residues. Deletions cut 0 bases from V and 3 bases from J, with 17 bases between. This CDR3 reads CASSQDRWIGEDTEAFF. CDR3 in DNA: TGTGCCAGCAGCCAAGATAGGTGGATAGGGGAGGACACTGAAGCTTTCTTT. The full variable domain, in which reference TRBV14 and TRBJ1-1 provide the parts outside the CDR3, is EAGVTQFPSHSVIEKGQTVTLRCDPISGHDNLYWYRRVMGKEIKFLLHFVKESKQDESGMPNNRFLAERTGGTYSTLKVQPAELEDSGVYFCASSQDRWIGEDTEAFFGQGTRLTVV.

This clonotype has at least ten counts. The gene calls are TRBV20-1 and TRBJ2-1; D gene uncertain. This CDR3 is built from 12 residues. With 3 bases removed from V and 2 bases from J, the gap between germline ends came to 5 bases. Germline lookup yields CDR1 DFQATT and CDR2 SNEGSKA (reference sequence). CDR3 sequence: CSASGPYNEQFF. In DNA form, the CDR3 reads TGCAGTGCTAGCGGTCCCTACAATGAGCAGTTCTTC.

The chain employs TRBV5-1 and TRBJ2-3; weak D call: TRBD1 (5 bases). Germline assignment: CDR1 SGHRS and CDR2 YFSETQ. With 4 bases removed from V and 4 bases from J, the gap between germline ends came to 19 bases. The CDR3 covers 16 residues. The CDR3 protein is CASSLPHETVSDTQYF. CDR3 DNA sequence: TGCGCCAGCAGCCTCCCCCATGAGACAGTTTCAGATACGCAGTATTTT.

This clonotype was observed at least ten times. The chain links TRBV20-1 to TRBJ1-5; no clear D. Germline values: CDR1 DFQATT, CDR2 SNEGSKA (reference sequence). V lost 0 bases, J lost 2 bases, and 8 bases lay in between. This CDR3 region has 14 residues. The CDR3: CSARDLSGNQPQHF. CDR3 nucleotides: TGCAGTGCTAGAGATCTGAGTGGCAATCAGCCCCAGCATTTT.

A few counts support this clonotype. The V call is TRBV20-1, the J call TRBJ1-6; D is ambiguous. V lost 3 bases and J lost 4, with 7 bases in between. The length of the CDR3 is 13 residues. Germline assignment: CDR1 DFQATT and CDR2 SNEGSKA (reference sequence). CDR3: CSARESYNSPLHF. As DNA, the CDR3 is TGCAGTGCTAGGGAGTCTTATAATTCACCCCTCCACTTT.

In its sample, this clonotype was seen a few times. The CDR3 spells CASSLDGQGPTEAFF. DNA for the CDR3: TGTGCCAGCAGCTTAGACGGGCAGGGTCCCACTGAAGCTTTCTTT. V is TRBV7-9 and J is TRBJ1-1, with a weak D call TRBD1 (5 bases). Trimming took off 1 base at V and 4 bases at J, with 13 bases between the two ends. Germline loops: CDR1 SEHNR, CDR2 FQNEAQ (reference sequence). The CDR3 is 15 residues long.

The chain joins TRBV7-8 to TRBJ2-5; D perhaps matches TRBD2 (5 bases). CDR1 is SGHVS and CDR2 is FQNEAQ in the germline V gene. V was clipped by 1 base and J by 4 bases, with 13 bases between them. This CDR3 region has 15 residues. In DNA form, the CDR3 reads TGTGCCAGCAGCTTAGTTGCGAGCGGTACAGAGACCCAGTACTTC. Encoded protein: CASSLVASGTETQYF.

This clonotype was seen many times. Here the CDR3 reads CSAAQGAPGEQFF. The DNA for the CDR3 is TGCAGTGCTGCACAGGGGGCGCCCGGTGAGCAGTTCTTC. This chain links TRBV20-1 with TRBJ2-1; 9 nucleotides match TRBD1. Germline V CDR1 and CDR2: DFQATT, SNEGSKA (reference sequence). The trim removed 5 bases at V and 9 bases at J, leaving 8 bases unmatched. This CDR3 comprises 13 residues.

This clonotype was seen at least ten times. The DNA for the CDR3 is TGCGCCAGCAGCCAAGGTTATGGGACTTCTCATCCTTACAGGTACAATGAGCAGTTCTTC. This codes for CASSQGYGTSHPYRYNEQFF. The chain joins TRBV4-3 to TRBJ2-1, with D perhaps matching TRBD2 (6 bases). The V and J ends lost 1 base and 4 bases respectively, with 26 bases between them. Germline V CDR1 and CDR2: LGHNA, YSLEER. The CDR3 totals 20 residues.

This clonotype was counted at least ten times. This chain links TRBV29-1 with TRBJ2-5; D is ambiguous. V was pared by 1 base and J by 10 bases, with 16 bases between. Per germline, CDR1 SQVTM and CDR2 ANQGSEA. The CDR3 is made up of 13 amino acids. In DNA form, the CDR3 reads TGCAGCGTTGAAGTAGTGGGCAATCCGGTCCAGTACTTC. Its translation: CSVEVVGNPVQYF.

This clonotype was counted at least ten times. The chain joins TRBV6-5 to TRBJ1-6; D is unclear. The CDR3 totals 15 residues. V was cut by 5 bases and J by 0 bases, with 8 bases left in between. Germline V lookup: CDR1 MNHEY, CDR2 SVGAGI. This CDR3 reads CASSPQSSYNSPLHF. CDR3 DNA sequence: TGTGCCAGCAGTCCCCAGAGCTCCTATAATTCACCCCTCCACTTT.